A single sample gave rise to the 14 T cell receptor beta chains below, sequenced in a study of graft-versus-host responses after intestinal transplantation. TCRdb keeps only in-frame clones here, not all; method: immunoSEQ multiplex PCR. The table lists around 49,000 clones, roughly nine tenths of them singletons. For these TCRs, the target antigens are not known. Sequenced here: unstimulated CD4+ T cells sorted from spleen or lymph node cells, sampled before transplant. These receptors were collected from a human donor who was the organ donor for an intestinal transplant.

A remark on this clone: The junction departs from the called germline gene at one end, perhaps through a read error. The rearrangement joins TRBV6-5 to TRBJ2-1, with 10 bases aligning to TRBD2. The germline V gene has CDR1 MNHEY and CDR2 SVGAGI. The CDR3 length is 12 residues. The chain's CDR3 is CTTSGAYNEQFF. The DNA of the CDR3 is TGCACTACTAGCGGGGCTTACAATGAGCAGTTCTTC.

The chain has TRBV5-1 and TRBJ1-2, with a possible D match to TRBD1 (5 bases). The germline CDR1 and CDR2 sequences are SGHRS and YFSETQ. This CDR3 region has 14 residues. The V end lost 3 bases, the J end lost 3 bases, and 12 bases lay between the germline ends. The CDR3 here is CASSWADSYYGYTF. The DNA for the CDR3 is TGCGCCAGCAGCTGGGCTGACAGCTACTATGGCTACACCTTC.

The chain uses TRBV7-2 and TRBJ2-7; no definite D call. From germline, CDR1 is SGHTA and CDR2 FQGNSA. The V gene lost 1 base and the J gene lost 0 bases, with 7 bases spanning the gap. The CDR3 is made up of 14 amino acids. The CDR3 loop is CASSLVQSSYEQYF. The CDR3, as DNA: TGTGCCAGCAGCTTAGTCCAGTCCTCCTACGAGCAGTACTTC. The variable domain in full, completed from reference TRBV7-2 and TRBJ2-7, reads GAGVSQSPSNKVTEKGKDVELRCDPISGHTALYWYRQSLGQGLEFLIYFQGNSAPDKSGLPSDRFSAERTGGSVSTLTIQRTQQEDSAVYLCASSLVQSSYEQYFGPGTRLTVT.

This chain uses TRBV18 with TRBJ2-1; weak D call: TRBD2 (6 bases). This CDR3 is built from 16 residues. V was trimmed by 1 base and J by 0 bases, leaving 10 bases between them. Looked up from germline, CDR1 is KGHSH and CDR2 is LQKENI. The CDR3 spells CASSPQQTSSYNEQFF. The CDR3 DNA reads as TGTGCCAGCTCACCACAGCAGACTAGCTCCTACAATGAGCAGTTCTTC.

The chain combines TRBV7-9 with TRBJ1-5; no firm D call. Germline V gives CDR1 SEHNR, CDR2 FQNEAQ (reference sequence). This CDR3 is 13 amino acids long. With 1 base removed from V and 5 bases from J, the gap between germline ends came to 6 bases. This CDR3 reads CASSLERDQPQHF. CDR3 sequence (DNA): TGTGCCAGCAGCTTAGAGCGCGATCAGCCCCAGCATTTT.

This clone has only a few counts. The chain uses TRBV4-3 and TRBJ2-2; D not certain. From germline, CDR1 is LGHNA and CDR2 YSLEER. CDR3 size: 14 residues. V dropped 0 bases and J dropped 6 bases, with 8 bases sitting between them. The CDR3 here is CASSQDRNPGELFF. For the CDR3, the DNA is TGCGCCAGCAGCCAAGATCGTAATCCCGGGGAGCTGTTTTTT.

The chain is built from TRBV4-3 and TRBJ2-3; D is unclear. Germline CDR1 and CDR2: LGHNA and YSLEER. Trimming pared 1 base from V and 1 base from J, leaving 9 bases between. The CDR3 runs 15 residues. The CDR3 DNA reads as TGCGCCAGCAGCCAAGGAAACCTACGCACAGATACGCAGTATTTT. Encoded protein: CASSQGNLRTDTQYF.

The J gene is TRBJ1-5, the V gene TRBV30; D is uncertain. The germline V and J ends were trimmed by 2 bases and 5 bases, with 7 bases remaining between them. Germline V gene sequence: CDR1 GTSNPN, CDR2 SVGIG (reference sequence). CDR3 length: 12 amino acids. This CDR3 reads CAWSRRDQPQHF. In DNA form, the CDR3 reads TGTGCCTGGAGTCGTCGGGATCAGCCCCAGCATTTT.

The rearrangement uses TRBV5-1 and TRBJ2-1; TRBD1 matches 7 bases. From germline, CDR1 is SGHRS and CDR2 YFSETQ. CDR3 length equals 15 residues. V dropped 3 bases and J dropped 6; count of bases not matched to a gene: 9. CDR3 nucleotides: TGCGCCAGCAGCTCGGGACAGCTAAGCTCCAATGAGCAGTTCTTC. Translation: CASSSGQLSSNEQFF.

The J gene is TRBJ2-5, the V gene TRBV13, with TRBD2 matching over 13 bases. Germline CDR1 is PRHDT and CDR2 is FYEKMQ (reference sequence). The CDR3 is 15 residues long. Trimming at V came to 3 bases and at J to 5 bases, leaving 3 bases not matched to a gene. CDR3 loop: CASSLGLAGFETQYF. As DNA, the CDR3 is TGTGCCAGCAGCTTGGGACTAGCGGGATTCGAGACCCAGTACTTC.

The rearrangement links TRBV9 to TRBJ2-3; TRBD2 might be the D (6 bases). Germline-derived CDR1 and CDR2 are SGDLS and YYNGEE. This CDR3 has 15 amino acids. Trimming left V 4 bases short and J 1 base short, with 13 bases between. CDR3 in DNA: TGTGCCAGCAGCCCCCGGACGGGGGGCACAGATACGCAGTATTTT. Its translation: CASSPRTGGTDTQYF. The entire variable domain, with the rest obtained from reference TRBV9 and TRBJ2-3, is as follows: DSGVTQTPKHLITATGQRVTLRCSPRSGDLSVYWYQQSLDQGLQFLIQYYNGEERAKGNILERFSAQQFPDLHSELNLSSLELGDSALYFCASSPRTGGTDTQYFGPGTRLTVL.

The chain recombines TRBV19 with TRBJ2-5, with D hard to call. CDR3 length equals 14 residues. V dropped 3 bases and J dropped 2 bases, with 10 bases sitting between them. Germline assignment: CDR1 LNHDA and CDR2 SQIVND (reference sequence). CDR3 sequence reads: CASSMNLQQETQYF. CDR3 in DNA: TGTGCCAGTAGTATGAATCTGCAGCAAGAGACCCAGTACTTC. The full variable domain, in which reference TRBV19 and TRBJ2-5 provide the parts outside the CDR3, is DGGITQSPKYLFRKEGQNVTLSCEQNLNHDAMYWYRQDPGQGLRLIYYSQIVNDFQKGDIAEGYSVSREKKESFPLTVTSAQKNPTAFYLCASSMNLQQETQYFGPGTRLLVL.

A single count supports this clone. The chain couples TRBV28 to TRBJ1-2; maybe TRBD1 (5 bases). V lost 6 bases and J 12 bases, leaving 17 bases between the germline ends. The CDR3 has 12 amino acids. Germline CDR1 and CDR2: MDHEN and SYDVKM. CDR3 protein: CASSRLQGANTF. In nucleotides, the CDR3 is TGTGCCAGCAGCCGTCTTCAGGGTGCTAACACCTTC.

The CDR3 DNA is TGTGCCAGCAGCACCGACCCGAGGGCTGAAGCTTTCTTT. This sequence encodes CASSTDPRAEAFF. V and J are TRBV11-3 and TRBJ1-1; no clear D gene. CDR3 length: 13 amino acids. V was cut by 5 bases and J by 6 bases, with 13 bases left in between. Looked up from germline, CDR1 is SGHNT and CDR2 is YENEEA.